What follows are 12 T cell receptor beta chains derived from one specimen sequenced in a study of a mutant IDH1 vaccine in newly diagnosed glioma. Their antigen targets remain unknown. The time point was: week 5, during vaccination. Each dose of the vaccine consisted of 300 ug of mutant IDH1 20-mer peptide, with topical imiquimod. Profiling relied on immunoSEQ multiplex PCR, and the TCRdb table lists in-frame clones only, not all of them. The profile shows 40,000 to 50,000 clones, approximately 83% of them singletons. The sample here was PBMCs, taken from a glioma patient whose treatment included an IDH1 peptide vaccine. These receptors were obtained from a man aged 35-49 years with glioma.

The V call is TRBV7-9, the J call TRBJ2-7; D gene uncertain. Germline CDR1 is SEHNR and CDR2 is FQNEAQ (reference sequence). The CDR3 is 11 residues long. V was trimmed by 1 base and J by 6 bases, leaving 4 bases between them. CDR3 nucleotides: TGTGCCAGCAGCTTAGAGGTCGAGCAGTACTTC. This encodes CASSLEVEQYF.

The gene calls are TRBV7-8 and TRBJ1-2; the D is unclear. The CDR3 covers 12 residues. The germline gives CDR1 SGHVS, CDR2 FQNEAQ. V dropped 3 bases and J dropped 4 bases, with 6 bases sitting between them. The CDR3 sequence is CASSFQSYGYTF. DNA of the CDR3: TGTGCCAGCAGCTTTCAGTCCTATGGCTACACCTTC.

This clone was seen only once. The V call is TRBV11-2, the J call TRBJ2-7; D call uncertain. Per germline, CDR1 SGHAT and CDR2 FQNNGV. V gave up 3 bases and J gave up 5 bases, with 11 bases separating them. The CDR3 sequence is 13 residues long. The CDR3 is CASSFLSRHEQYF. The CDR3 DNA reads as TGTGCCAGCAGCTTTCTTAGTAGGCACGAGCAGTACTTC.

This chain uses TRBV6-1 with TRBJ2-5, with 9 bases that match TRBD1. Germline values: CDR1 MNHNS, CDR2 SASEGT. This CDR3 has 14 residues. With 7 bases clipped from V and 4 bases from J, the junction kept 7 bases outside the gene matches. The CDR3 protein is CASTKTGGLETQYF. For the CDR3, the DNA is TGTGCCAGCACCAAGACAGGGGGGTTAGAGACCCAGTACTTC.

This chain links TRBV7-4 with TRBJ2-6, with no clear D. V gave up 5 bases and J gave up 5 bases, with 22 bases separating them. Germline values: CDR1 SGHVT, CDR2 SQSDAQ. The CDR3 is 18 amino acids. The CDR3 region has the DNA TGTGCCAGCAGCAATAAACGCAGCTCACAAAGTCGGGCCAACGTCCTGACTTTC. Translating gives CASSNKRSSQSRANVLTF.

Comments on this clone: Germline and junction disagree at one end, which may indicate a read error. The chain uses TRBV11-3 and TRBJ1-1, with a weak D call TRBD1 (6 bases). The CDR3 extends over 14 amino acids. Germline V gene data show CDR1 as SGHNT and CDR2 as YENEEA. The CDR3 bases are TGTGCCAGCAGCTTAGCCTCGGGGGGGCAAGAAGCCTTCTTT. Protein: CASSLASGGQEAFF.

The rearrangement joins TRBV18 to TRBJ1-3; D remains unclear. The germline V gene has CDR1 KGHSH and CDR2 LQKENI. The CDR3 has 11 amino acids. The V end lost 2 bases, the J end lost 4 bases, and 0 bases lay between the germline ends. The CDR3 loop reads CASSPGNTIYF. CDR3 DNA sequence: TGTGCCAGCTCACCAGGAAACACCATATATTTT.

The J gene is TRBJ2-7, the V gene TRBV6-1; maybe TRBD1 (5 bases). Germline V CDR1 and CDR2: MNHNS, SASEGT. Trimming shortened V by 3 bases and J by 2 bases, and 5 bases separated the two germline ends. This CDR3 spans 12 amino acids. The CDR3 DNA reads as TGTGCCAGCAGTGAGACAGCCTACGAGCAGTACTTC. This encodes CASSETAYEQYF.

The chain joins TRBV19 to TRBJ2-5; TRBD1 agrees at 8 bases. This CDR3 contains 13 residues. Germline CDR1 and CDR2: LNHDA and SQIVND (reference sequence). Losses at the gene ends were 6 bases for V and 2 bases for J; bases not matched to a gene: 2. The DNA of the CDR3 is TGTGCCAGTAGGAGGGACAGGCAAGAGACCCAGTACTTC. This sequence encodes CASRRDRQETQYF.

The V and J genes are TRBV5-1 and TRBJ1-2; unclear D gene. The germline CDR1 and CDR2 sequences are SGHRS and YFSETQ. The CDR3 has 14 residues. V was shortened by 4 bases and J by 3 bases, with 13 bases between the two germline ends. DNA of the CDR3: TGCGCCAGCAGCCCGGCGGTAAGCGACTATGGCTACACCTTC. This gives the protein CASSPAVSDYGYTF.

This chain joins TRBV5-1 and TRBJ2-2; 10 nucleotides match TRBD2. Unmatched junction bases numbered 2, after V lost 5 bases and J lost 1 base. This CDR3 contains 15 residues. Per germline, CDR1 SGHRS and CDR2 YFSETQ. The CDR3 loop reads CASSSSGGNTGELFF. The CDR3 nucleotides are TGCGCCAGCAGTTCTAGCGGGGGGAACACCGGGGAGCTGTTTTTT. The full variable domain, with the rest looked up from reference TRBV5-1 and TRBJ2-2, is KAGVTQTPRYLIKTRGQQVTLSCSPISGHRSVSWYQQTPGQGLQFLFEYFSETQRNKGNFPGRFSGRQFSNSRSEMNVSTLELGDSALYLCASSSSGGNTGELFFGEGSRLTVL.

The chain employs TRBV5-1 and TRBJ2-5; 10 positions agree with TRBD2. Germline-derived CDR1 and CDR2 are SGHRS and YFSETQ. V lost 4 bases, J lost 4 bases, and 19 bases stayed unmatched. This CDR3 is built from 19 residues. CDR3 in DNA: TGCGCCAGCAGCCTCGGACGGGAGGGAGCGGGAGGGCCAGGAGAGACCCAGTACTTC. It translates to CASSLGREGAGGPGETQYF.